A selection of T cell receptor beta chains follows, all from one sample in a study of T cells after posttransplantation cyclophosphamide. TCRdb's copy holds only in-frame clones and misses some; the assay was immunoSEQ multiplex PCR. The sample carries about 11,000 clones, approximately 95% recorded once. The sequenced sample consisted of naive CD8+ T cells sorted from PBMCs. These receptor sequences come from a man aged 25-45 years in good health and a related stem cell transplant donor. CDR3s include the opening cysteine and the closing phenylalanine or tryptophan. A D gene is named only where the DNA matches it firmly. Where a row states a size, it is once, few, many or the class of an expanded clone; other rows omit it.

cdr3_length j_call d_call clone_size v_call cdr3_aa cdr3_nt
16 TRBJ2-5 NA NA TRBV19 CASSGGSGRTAETQYF TGTGCCAGTAGTGGCGGTTCTGGCAGAACCGCGGAGACCCAGTACTTC
13 TRBJ2-5 TRBD1 NA TRBV28 CASSHGTAETQYF TGTGCCAGCAGTCATGGGACAGCAGAGACCCAGTACTTC
15 TRBJ2-3 TRBD2 NA TRBV9 CASSVVGSGADTQYF TGTGCCAGCAGCGTAGTAGGTAGCGGGGCAGATACGCAGTATTTT
13 TRBJ1-1 NA NA TRBV27 CASSSLMNTEAFF TGTGCCAGCAGTTCACTGATGAACACTGAAGCTTTCTTT
16 TRBJ2-1 NA NA TRBV27 CASSPFPASSYNEQFF TGTGCCAGCAGCCCCTTCCCTGCGAGCTCCTACAATGAGCAGTTCTTC
14 TRBJ1-5 TRBD1 NA TRBV5-4 CASSFQGGNQPQHF TGTGCCAGCAGCTTTCAGGGGGGCAATCAGCCCCAGCATTTT
16 TRBJ1-6 NA NA TRBV11-2 CASSLEAGDRHSPLHF TGTGCCAGCAGCTTAGAGGCAGGCGATAGACATTCACCCCTCCACTTT
17 TRBJ2-3 TRBD2 once TRBV11-2 CASSLGTSGGKTDTQYF TGTGCCAGCAGCTTAGGGACTAGCGGGGGGAAGACAGATACGCAGTATTTT
11 TRBJ2-7 NA NA TRBV27 CASGTNYEQYF TGTGCCAGCGGCACCAACTACGAGCAGTACTTC
16 TRBJ2-3 NA NA TRBV4-2 CASSLLTATSTDTQYF TGTGCCAGCAGCCTCTTGACTGCTACTAGCACAGATACGCAGTATTTT
15 TRBJ2-2 NA NA TRBV7-9 CASSLSRVNTGELFF TGTGCCAGCAGCTTATCCAGGGTGAACACCGGGGAGCTGTTTTTT
14 TRBJ1-4 TRBD1 NA TRBV5-1 CASSLEGAGEKLFF TGCGCCAGCAGCTTGGAGGGGGCAGGCGAAAAACTGTTTTTT
12 TRBJ2-2 NA NA TRBV9 CASSDGGGELFF TGTGCCAGCAGCGACGGCGGCGGGGAGCTGTTTTTT
16 TRBJ2-6 TRBD1 NA TRBV9 CASSARQGYEANVLTF TGTGCCAGCAGCGCCCGACAGGGGTATGAGGCCAACGTCCTGACTTTC
14 TRBJ1-2 TRBD1 NA TRBV27 CASSDRGYSYGYTF TGTGCCAGCAGTGACAGGGGATACAGCTATGGCTACACCTTC
15 TRBJ1-1 NA once TRBV6-1 CASSARGVGNTEAFF TGTGCCAGCAGTGCACGGGGGGTGGGGAACACTGAAGCTTTCTTT
14 TRBJ2-7 NA NA TRBV2 CASSEGGTGYEQYF TGTGCCAGCAGTGAAGGCGGGACGGGTTACGAGCAGTACTTC
15 TRBJ2-5 NA once TRBV7-9 CASSLAEAGMASQYF TGTGCCAGCAGCTTAGCGGAGGCGGGGATGGCGTCCCAGTACTTC
15 TRBJ2-7 TRBD1 NA TRBV19 CASSMAGTGGYEQYF TGTGCCAGTAGTATGGCCGGGACAGGGGGCTACGAGCAGTACTTC
11 TRBJ2-1 NA NA TRBV7-7 CASSSGREQFF TGTGCTAGCAGCTCAGGGCGTGAGCAGTTCTTC
19 TRBJ2-5 TRBD2 NA TRBV27 CASSLSIPGLAGGQETQYF TGTGCCAGCAGTTTATCGATCCCGGGACTAGCGGGGGGACAAGAGACCCAGTACTTC
15 TRBJ2-5 NA once TRBV2 CASSPGPGSGETQYF TGTGCCAGCAGTCCGGGGCCCGGGAGCGGAGAGACCCAGTACTTC
14 TRBJ1-5 TRBD1 NA TRBV5-1 CASSPGQPNQPQHF TGCGCCAGCAGCCCGGGACAGCCCAATCAGCCCCAGCATTTT
15 TRBJ2-7 TRBD1 NA TRBV4-1 CASSQGGQVSYEQYF TGCGCCAGCAGCCAAGGTGGACAGGTTTCCTACGAGCAGTACTTC
14 TRBJ1-2 TRBD1 once TRBV7-9 CASSPHRGNYGYTF TGTGCCAGCAGCCCCCACAGGGGTAACTATGGCTACACCTTC
19 TRBJ2-6 TRBD2 NA TRBV2 CASSEEFSGGAMGANVLTF TGTGCCAGCAGTGAAGAATTTAGCGGGGGGGCAATGGGGGCCAACGTCCTGACTTTC
11 TRBJ2-1 NA NA TRBV29-1 CSSEGSSEQFF TGCAGCTCGGAGGGTTCTAGTGAGCAGTTCTTC
15 TRBJ1-3 NA NA TRBV7-6 CASSPLGSGGNTIYF TGTGCCAGCAGCCCCTTAGGGAGTGGTGGAAACACCATATATTTT
16 TRBJ1-6 TRBD1 NA TRBV2 CASRRGQGGYNSPLHF TGTGCCAGCAGGAGGGGACAGGGAGGTTATAATTCACCCCTCCACTTT
14 TRBJ2-7 TRBD1 NA TRBV5-1 CASSRGQGADEQYF TGCGCCAGCAGCCGGGGACAGGGGGCCGACGAGCAGTACTTC
15 TRBJ1-5 TRBD1 NA TRBV19 CASGPVGQGNQPQHF TGTGCCAGTGGCCCGGTGGGACAGGGCAACCAGCCCCAGCATTTT
16 TRBJ1-1 TRBD1 NA TRBV11-2 CASRFTGGALTAEAFF TGTGCCAGCAGGTTTACAGGGGGCGCATTAACCGCTGAAGCTTTCTTT
12 TRBJ2-3 NA NA TRBV29-1 CSLGGAADTQYF TGCAGCTTGGGGGGGGCCGCGGATACGCAGTATTTT
15 TRBJ2-7 NA NA TRBV7-9 CASSHSDSSSYEQYF TGTGCCAGCAGTCATTCCGACTCCAGCTCCTACGAGCAGTACTTC
15 TRBJ1-1 NA NA TRBV7-9 CASSPPRGYGTEAFF TGTGCCAGCAGCCCCCCCCGGGGTTATGGGACTGAAGCTTTCTTT
14 TRBJ1-6 NA NA TRBV28 CASSSGKYNSPLHF TGTGCCAGCAGTTCCGGGAAGTATAATTCACCCCTCCACTTT
13 TRBJ1-5 TRBD1 NA TRBV4-1 CASSQTGNQPQHF TGCGCCAGCAGCCAGACAGGGAATCAGCCCCAGCATTTT